This is a list of T cell receptor beta chains from one sample in a study of blood T cell repertoires in COVID-19. The repertoire was sequenced with immunoSEQ multiplex PCR; TCRdb's copy has only in-frame clones and lacks some. Here the sample spans a few hundred thousand clones, about nine tenths being singletons. The sequencing input was peripheral blood. The receptors derive from a young man with active or convalescent COVID-19. CDR3s include the opening cysteine and the closing phenylalanine or tryptophan. The D gene is left open where the match is weak. Size is stated for part of the rows, as once, few or many counts, or as a class when the clone is expanded.

CASSQEGQNNYGYTF	TGTGCCAGCAGCCAAGAGGGACAGAATAACTATGGCTACACCTTC	-	TRBD1	TRBV4-2	TRBJ1-2
CASSVGALQFF	TGTGCCAGCAGCGTGGGGGCTTTACAGTTCTTC	-	-	TRBV9	TRBJ2-1
CASSLERVSRNEQFF	TGTGCCAGCAGCTTAGAGAGGGTCTCCAGGAATGAGCAGTTCTTC	-	-	TRBV11-2	TRBJ2-1
CASSLALRTRGEQYF	TGTGCCAGCAGCTTAGCTTTGCGGACCCGGGGCGAGCAGTACTTC	-	-	TRBV11-2	TRBJ2-7
CASRGTYGYTF	TGTGCCAGCCGGGGGACCTATGGCTACACCTTC	-	-	TRBV25-1	TRBJ1-2
CASSDLGGGQPQHF	TGTGCCAGCAGTGACCTAGGGGGCGGTCAGCCCCAGCATTTT	-	TRBD1	TRBV6-4	TRBJ1-5
CATGSGASYNEQFF	TGTGCCACCGGCTCAGGGGCCTCCTACAATGAGCAGTTCTTC	once	-	TRBV24-1	TRBJ2-1
CASSSNAGARGYGYTF	TGTGCCAGCAGCTCGAATGCAGGGGCCCGGGGCTATGGCTACACCTTC	-	-	TRBV11-2	TRBJ1-2
CASSYRTGGSYEQYF	TGTGCCAGCAGTTACCGGACAGGGGGTTCCTACGAGCAGTACTTC	-	TRBD1	TRBV6-6	TRBJ2-7
CASSATRGSNSPLHF	TGTGCCAGCAGTGCAACCAGGGGGAGCAATTCACCCCTCCACTTT	-	TRBD1	TRBV2	TRBJ1-6
CSVAGTPMNTEAFF	TGCAGCGTCGCCGGGACACCTATGAACACTGAAGCTTTCTTT	-	-	TRBV29-1	TRBJ1-1
CASVPKTGGGYEQYF	TGTGCCAGCGTACCCAAAACGGGAGGCGGCTACGAGCAGTACTTC	-	TRBD2	TRBV2	TRBJ2-7
CSAPGWETQYF	TGCAGTGCCCCGGGGTGGGAGACCCAGTACTTC	-	-	TRBV20-1	TRBJ2-5
CASSQESPKGSGELFF	TGCGCCAGCAGCCAAGAAAGCCCTAAGGGGTCCGGGGAGCTGTTTTTT	-	-	TRBV4-1	TRBJ2-2
CATRKGQGNQPQHF	TGCGCCACCAGAAAGGGACAGGGGAATCAGCCCCAGCATTTT	-	TRBD1	TRBV10-2	TRBJ1-5
CASSPGSSGTSGSPYF	TGCGCCAGCAGCCCGGGTTCGAGCGGGACTAGCGGGAGTCCGTATTTT	-	TRBD2	TRBV5-1	TRBJ2-3
CASRRGNTNEKLFF	TGCGCCAGCAGGAGGGGGAACACTAATGAAAAACTGTTTTTT	-	-	TRBV5-1	TRBJ1-4
CASSQEERGNTEAFF	TGCGCCAGCAGCCAAGAAGAAAGGGGTAACACTGAAGCTTTCTTT	-	-	TRBV4-3	TRBJ1-1
CASSSPGQGNYGYTF	TGTGCCAGCAGTTCACCGGGACAGGGAAACTATGGCTACACCTTC	-	TRBD1	TRBV6-5	TRBJ1-2
CASSPARGDFSYEQYF	TGTGCCAGCAGCCCCGCCCGGGGGGACTTCTCCTACGAGCAGTACTTC	-	TRBD2	TRBV11-2	TRBJ2-7
CASSPRGRAYEQYF	TGTGCCAGCAGTCCCCGGGGGAGGGCCTACGAGCAGTACTTC	-	TRBD2	TRBV6-5	TRBJ2-7
CASGQGLDTGELFF	TGTGCCAGCGGTCAGGGGCTAGACACCGGGGAGCTGTTTTTT	-	-	TRBV6-5	TRBJ2-2